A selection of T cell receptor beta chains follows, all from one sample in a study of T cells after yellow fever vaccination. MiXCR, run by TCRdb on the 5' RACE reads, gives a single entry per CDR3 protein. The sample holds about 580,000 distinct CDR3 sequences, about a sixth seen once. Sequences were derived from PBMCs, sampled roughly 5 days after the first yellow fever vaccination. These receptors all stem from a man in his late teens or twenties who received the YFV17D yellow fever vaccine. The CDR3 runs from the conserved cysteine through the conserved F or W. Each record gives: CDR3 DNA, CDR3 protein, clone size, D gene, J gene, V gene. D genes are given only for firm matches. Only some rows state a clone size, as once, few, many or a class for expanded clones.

CDR3nt: TGCGCCAGCAGCCAAGCAGTAGGACTCCTCGCAGATACGCAGTATTTT
CDR3aa: CASSQAVGLLADTQYF
abundance: .
d_gene: .
j_gene: TRBJ2-3
v_gene: TRBV4-1

CDR3nt: TGTGCCAGCAGTAGATACTACGGGGGGGACGGCACAGATACGCAGTATTTT
CDR3aa: CASSRYYGGDGTDTQYF
abundance: few
d_gene: TRBD2
j_gene: TRBJ2-3
v_gene: TRBV7-9

CDR3nt: TGTGCCAGCAGCGTTCGTGACATAGGCTACGAGCAGTACTTC
CDR3aa: CASSVRDIGYEQYF
abundance: .
d_gene: .
j_gene: TRBJ2-7
v_gene: TRBV9

CDR3nt: TGCGCCAGCAGCTGGACAGGGGATACGCAGTATTTT
CDR3aa: CASSWTGDTQYF
abundance: many
d_gene: TRBD1
j_gene: TRBJ2-3
v_gene: TRBV5-1

CDR3nt: TGTGCCAGCAGTGATCCTTGGAGCGGGGGGGCGAATGAGCAGTTATTC
CDR3aa: CASSDPWSGGANEQLF
abundance: .
d_gene: TRBD2
j_gene: TRBJ2-1
v_gene: TRBV6-1

CDR3nt: TGTGCCAGTACTATACAGGTTATGAACACTGAAGCTTTCTTT
CDR3aa: CASTIQVMNTEAFF
abundance: .
d_gene: .
j_gene: TRBJ1-1
v_gene: TRBV19

CDR3nt: TGTGCCAGCAGTTTGCATGCCTCTGGGGCCAACGTCCTGACTTTC
CDR3aa: CASSLHASGANVLTF
abundance: .
d_gene: .
j_gene: TRBJ2-6
v_gene: TRBV12-3/TRBV12-4

CDR3nt: TGTGCCAGCAGCCTCTATCGGACTAGCGAAGAGACCCAGTACTTC
CDR3aa: CASSLYRTSEETQYF
abundance: .
d_gene: TRBD2
j_gene: TRBJ2-5
v_gene: TRBV5-4

CDR3nt: TGCAGCGTCGTGGAGGGGAGCGTGAACACTGAAGCTTTCTTT
CDR3aa: CSVVEGSVNTEAFF
abundance: .
d_gene: .
j_gene: TRBJ1-1
v_gene: TRBV29-1

CDR3nt: TGCAGCGTTGCCCAGAACGTGAACACTGAAGCTTTCTTT
CDR3aa: CSVAQNVNTEAFF
abundance: .
d_gene: .
j_gene: TRBJ1-1
v_gene: TRBV29-1

CDR3nt: TGTGCCAGCAGCCAATATGGACTAGCGGGGGCAGGAGATACGCAGTATTTT
CDR3aa: CASSQYGLAGAGDTQYF
abundance: .
d_gene: TRBD2
j_gene: TRBJ2-3
v_gene: TRBV11-2

CDR3nt: TGTGCCAGCAGCTTAATGACTCCAGATACGCAGTATTTT
CDR3aa: CASSLMTPDTQYF
abundance: .
d_gene: .
j_gene: TRBJ2-3
v_gene: TRBV7-3

CDR3nt: TGTGCCAGCAGTTACTTAGCGGGGGGCCAGGCAGATACGCAGTATTTT
CDR3aa: CASSYLAGGQADTQYF
abundance: few
d_gene: TRBD2
j_gene: TRBJ2-3
v_gene: TRBV6-5

CDR3nt: TGTGCCAGCAGTTTGCCTAGCGGGTCATACAATGAGCAGTTCTTC
CDR3aa: CASSLPSGSYNEQFF
abundance: many
d_gene: TRBD2
j_gene: TRBJ2-1
v_gene: TRBV12-3/TRBV12-4

CDR3nt: TGCAGTGCTAGAGGACCGCTTAATGAAAAACTGTCTTTT
CDR3aa: CSARGPLNEKLSF
abundance: .
d_gene: .
j_gene: TRBJ1-4
v_gene: TRBV20-1

CDR3nt: TGCAGCGTTGTAGGGACCACTGAAGCTTTCTTT
CDR3aa: CSVVGTTEAFF
abundance: .
d_gene: .
j_gene: TRBJ1-1
v_gene: TRBV29-1

CDR3nt: TGTGCCAGCAGTTACTGGGGGACAGGGGGTAGTACCGAAGAGACCCAGTACTTC
CDR3aa: CASSYWGTGGSTEETQYF
abundance: few
d_gene: TRBD1
j_gene: TRBJ2-5
v_gene: TRBV6-5

CDR3nt: TGTGCCAGTAGTATAGCCTCGAGGAGCGGGGGGTACAATGAGCAGTTCTTC
CDR3aa: CASSIASRSGGYNEQFF
abundance: few
d_gene: TRBD2
j_gene: TRBJ2-1
v_gene: TRBV19

CDR3nt: TGTGCCAGCAGCGTAGAGGGATTCGGCAATTCACCCCTCCACTTT
CDR3aa: CASSVEGFGNSPLHF
abundance: .
d_gene: .
j_gene: TRBJ1-6
v_gene: TRBV9

CDR3nt: TGCGCCAGCAGCCAAGGTATTGGCGGGGGCCACAATGAGCAGTTCTTC
CDR3aa: CASSQGIGGGHNEQFF
abundance: few
d_gene: .
j_gene: TRBJ2-1
v_gene: TRBV4-1

CDR3nt: TGTGCCAGCAGCGTCTCCTACAATGAGCAGTTCTTC
CDR3aa: CASSVSYNEQFF
abundance: many
d_gene: .
j_gene: TRBJ2-1
v_gene: TRBV9

CDR3nt: TGTGCCAGCAGTCCCCGGGAGACCGCTACAGCTAACTATGGCTACACCTTC
CDR3aa: CASSPRETATANYGYTF
abundance: few
d_gene: .
j_gene: TRBJ1-2
v_gene: TRBV6-1